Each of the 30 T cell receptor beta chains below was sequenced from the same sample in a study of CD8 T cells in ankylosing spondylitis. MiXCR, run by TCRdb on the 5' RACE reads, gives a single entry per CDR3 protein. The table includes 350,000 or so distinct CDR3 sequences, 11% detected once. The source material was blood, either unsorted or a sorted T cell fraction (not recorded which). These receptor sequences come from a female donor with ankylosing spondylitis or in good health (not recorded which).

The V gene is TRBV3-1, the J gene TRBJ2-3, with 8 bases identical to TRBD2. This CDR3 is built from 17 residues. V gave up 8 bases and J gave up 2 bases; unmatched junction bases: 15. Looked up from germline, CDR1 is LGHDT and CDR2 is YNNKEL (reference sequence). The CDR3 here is CASSSLGTRGTTDTQYF. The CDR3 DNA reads TGTGCCAGCTCATCATTGGGGACTAGAGGTACCACAGATACGCAGTATTTT.

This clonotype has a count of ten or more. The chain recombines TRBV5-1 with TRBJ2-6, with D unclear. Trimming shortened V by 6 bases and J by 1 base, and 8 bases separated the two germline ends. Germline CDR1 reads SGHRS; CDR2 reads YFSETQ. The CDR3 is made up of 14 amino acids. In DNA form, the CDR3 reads TGCGCCAGCAATGTGGTTTCTGGGGCCAACGTCCTGACTTTC. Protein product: CASNVVSGANVLTF.

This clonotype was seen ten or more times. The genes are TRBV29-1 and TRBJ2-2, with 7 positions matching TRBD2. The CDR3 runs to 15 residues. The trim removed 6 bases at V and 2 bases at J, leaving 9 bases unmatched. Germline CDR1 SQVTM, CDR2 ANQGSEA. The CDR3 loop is CSVLELAGNTGELFF. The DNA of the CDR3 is TGCAGCGTCCTTGAATTAGCGGGCAACACCGGGGAGCTGTTTTTT.

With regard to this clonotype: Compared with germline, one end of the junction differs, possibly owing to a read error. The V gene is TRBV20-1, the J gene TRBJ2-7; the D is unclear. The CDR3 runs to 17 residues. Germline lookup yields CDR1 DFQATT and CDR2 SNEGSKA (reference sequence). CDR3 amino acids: CCARDRLNNLPSHEQYF. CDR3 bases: TGCTGTGCTAGAGATCGGCTCAACAACCTCCCCAGCCACGAGCAGTACTTC.

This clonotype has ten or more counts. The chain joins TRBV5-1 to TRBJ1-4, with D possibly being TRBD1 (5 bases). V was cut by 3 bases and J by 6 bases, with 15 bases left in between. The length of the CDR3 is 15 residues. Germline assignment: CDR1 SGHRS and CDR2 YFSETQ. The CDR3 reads CASSSRPPGDEKLFF. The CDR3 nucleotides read TGCGCCAGCAGCTCCCGGCCCCCGGGGGATGAAAAACTGTTTTTT.

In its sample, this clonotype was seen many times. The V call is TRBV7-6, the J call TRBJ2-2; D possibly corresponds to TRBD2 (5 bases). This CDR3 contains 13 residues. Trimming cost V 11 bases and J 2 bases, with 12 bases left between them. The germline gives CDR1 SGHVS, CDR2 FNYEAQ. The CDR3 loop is CAGGGPNTGELFF. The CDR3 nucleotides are TGTGCCGGAGGAGGTCCCAACACCGGGGAGCTGTTTTTT.

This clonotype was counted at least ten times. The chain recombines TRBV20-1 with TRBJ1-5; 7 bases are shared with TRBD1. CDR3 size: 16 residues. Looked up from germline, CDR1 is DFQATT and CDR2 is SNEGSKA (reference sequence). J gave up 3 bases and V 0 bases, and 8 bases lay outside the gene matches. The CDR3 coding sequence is TGCAGTGCTAGAGATCAGCCAGGGGGAATCAATCAGCCCCAGCATTTT. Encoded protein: CSARDQPGGINQPQHF.

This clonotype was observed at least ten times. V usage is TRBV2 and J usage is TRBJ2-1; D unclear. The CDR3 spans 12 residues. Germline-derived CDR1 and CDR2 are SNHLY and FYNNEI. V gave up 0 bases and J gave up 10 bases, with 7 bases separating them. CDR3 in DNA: TGTGCCAGCAGTGAAGCGCTCCCGGAGCAGTTCTTC. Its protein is CASSEALPEQFF.

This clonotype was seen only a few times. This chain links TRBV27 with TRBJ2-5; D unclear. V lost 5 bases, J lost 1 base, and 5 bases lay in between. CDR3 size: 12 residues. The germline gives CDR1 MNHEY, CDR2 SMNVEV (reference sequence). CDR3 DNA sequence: TGTGCCAGCAGTCGACCCCAAGAGACCCAGTACTTC. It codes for CASSRPQETQYF.

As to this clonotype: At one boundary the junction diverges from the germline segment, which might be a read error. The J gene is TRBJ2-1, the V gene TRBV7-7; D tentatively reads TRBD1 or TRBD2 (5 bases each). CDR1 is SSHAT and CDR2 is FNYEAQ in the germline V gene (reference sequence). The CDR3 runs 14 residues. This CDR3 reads CASSLLGTGNEQFF. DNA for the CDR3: TGTGCTAGCAGCTTGCTAGGGACCGGCAATGAGCAGTTCTTC.

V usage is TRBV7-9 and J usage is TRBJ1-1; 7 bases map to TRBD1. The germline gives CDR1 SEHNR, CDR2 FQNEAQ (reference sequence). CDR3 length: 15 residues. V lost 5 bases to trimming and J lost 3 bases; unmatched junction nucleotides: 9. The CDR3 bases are TGTGCCAGCAGCCTCCAGACAGGGCAGGACACTGAAGCTTTCTTT. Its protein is CASSLQTGQDTEAFF.

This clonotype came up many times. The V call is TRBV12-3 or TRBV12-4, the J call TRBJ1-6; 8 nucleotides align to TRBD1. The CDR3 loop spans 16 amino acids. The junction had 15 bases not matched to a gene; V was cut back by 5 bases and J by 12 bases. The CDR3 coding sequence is TGTGCCAGCAGTCCCGGACAGGGTATTAATTCGGGACCCCTCCACTTT. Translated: CASSPGQGINSGPLHF.

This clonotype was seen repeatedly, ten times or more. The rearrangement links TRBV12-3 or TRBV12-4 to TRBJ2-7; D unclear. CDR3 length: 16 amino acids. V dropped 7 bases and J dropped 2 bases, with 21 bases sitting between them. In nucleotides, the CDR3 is TGTGCCAGCACCTCGGGCGGCTCTCCACGAACCTACGAGCAGTACTTC. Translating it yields CASTSGGSPRTYEQYF.

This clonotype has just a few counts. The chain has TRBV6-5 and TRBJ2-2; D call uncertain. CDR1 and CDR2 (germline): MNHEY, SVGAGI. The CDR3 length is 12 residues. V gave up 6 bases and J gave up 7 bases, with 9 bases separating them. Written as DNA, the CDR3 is TGTGCCAGCAGCAGACTGGTCGGGGAGCTGTTTTTT. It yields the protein CASSRLVGELFF.

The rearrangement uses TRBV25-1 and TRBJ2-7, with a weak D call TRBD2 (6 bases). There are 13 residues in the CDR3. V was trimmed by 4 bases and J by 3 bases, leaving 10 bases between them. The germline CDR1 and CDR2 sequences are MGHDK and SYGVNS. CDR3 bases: TGTGCCAGCAGTGTAGGGACTTTCTACGAGCAGTACTTC. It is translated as CASSVGTFYEQYF.

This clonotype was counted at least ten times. CDR3 DNA sequence: TGCAGCGTTGAACCCCGGGGTAGCACAGATACGCAGTATTTT. Its translation is CSVEPRGSTDTQYF. This chain joins TRBV29-1 and TRBJ2-3; D perhaps matches TRBD2 (5 bases). The CDR3 contains 14 residues. Between the trimmed V and J ends, which lost 2 bases and 0 bases, there was a span of 9 bases. CDR1 is SQVTM, CDR2 ANQGSEA, per germline.

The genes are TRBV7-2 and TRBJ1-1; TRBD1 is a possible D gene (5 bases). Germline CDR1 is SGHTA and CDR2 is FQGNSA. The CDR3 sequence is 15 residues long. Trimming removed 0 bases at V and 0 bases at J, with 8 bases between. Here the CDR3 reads CASSLALGVNTEAFF. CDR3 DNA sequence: TGTGCCAGCAGCTTAGCGCTAGGGGTGAACACTGAAGCTTTCTTT.

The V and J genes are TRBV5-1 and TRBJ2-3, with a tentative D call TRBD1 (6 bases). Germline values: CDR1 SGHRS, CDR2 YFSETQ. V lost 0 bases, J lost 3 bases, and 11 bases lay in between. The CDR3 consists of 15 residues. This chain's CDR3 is CASSLVGQKTDTQYF. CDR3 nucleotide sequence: TGCGCCAGCAGCTTGGTCGGACAGAAGACAGATACGCAGTATTTT.

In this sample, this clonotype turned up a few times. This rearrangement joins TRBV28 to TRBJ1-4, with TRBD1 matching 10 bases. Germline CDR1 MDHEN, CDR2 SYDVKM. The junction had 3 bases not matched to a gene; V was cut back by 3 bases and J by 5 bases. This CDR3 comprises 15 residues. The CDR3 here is CASSFVTGGNEKLFF. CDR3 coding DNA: TGTGCCAGCAGTTTTGTGACAGGGGGCAATGAAAAACTGTTTTTT. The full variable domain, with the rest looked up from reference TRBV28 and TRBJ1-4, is DVKVTQSSRYLVKRTGEKVFLECVQDMDHENMFWYRQDPGLGLRLIYFSYDVKMKEKGDIPEGYSVSREKKERFSLILESASTNQTSMYLCASSFVTGGNEKLFFGSGTQLSVL.

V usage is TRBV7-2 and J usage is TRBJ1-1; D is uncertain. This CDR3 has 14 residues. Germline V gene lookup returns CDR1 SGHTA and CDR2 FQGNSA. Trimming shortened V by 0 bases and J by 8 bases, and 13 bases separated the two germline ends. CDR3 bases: TGTGCCAGCAGCTTAGCGTCGGGCAACCCAGAAGCTTTCTTT. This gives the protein CASSLASGNPEAFF.

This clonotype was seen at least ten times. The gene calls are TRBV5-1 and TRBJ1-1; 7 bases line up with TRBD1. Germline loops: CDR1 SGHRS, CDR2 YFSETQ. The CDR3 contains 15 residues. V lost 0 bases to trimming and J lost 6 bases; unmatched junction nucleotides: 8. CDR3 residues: CASSLVGTEDSEAFF. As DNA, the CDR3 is TGCGCCAGCAGCTTGGTTGGGACAGAGGACTCTGAAGCTTTCTTT.

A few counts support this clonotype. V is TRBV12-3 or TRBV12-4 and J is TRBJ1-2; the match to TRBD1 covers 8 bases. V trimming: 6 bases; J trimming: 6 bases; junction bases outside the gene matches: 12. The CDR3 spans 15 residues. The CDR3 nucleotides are TGTGCCAGCAGCCGGATCCCGACAGGGGAGCATGGCTACACCTTC. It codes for CASSRIPTGEHGYTF.

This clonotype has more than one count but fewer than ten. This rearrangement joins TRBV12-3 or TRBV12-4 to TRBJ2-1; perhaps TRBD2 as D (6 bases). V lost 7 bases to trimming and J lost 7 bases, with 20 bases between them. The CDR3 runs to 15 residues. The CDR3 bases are TGTGCCAGCACCCGCCTTTCGGGAGTGCGAAATGAGCAGTTCTTC. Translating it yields CASTRLSGVRNEQFF.

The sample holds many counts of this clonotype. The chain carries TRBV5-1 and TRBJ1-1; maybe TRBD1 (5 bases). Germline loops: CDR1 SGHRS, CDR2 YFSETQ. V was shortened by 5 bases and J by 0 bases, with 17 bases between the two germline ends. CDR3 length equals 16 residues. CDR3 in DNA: TGCGCCAGCAGGTCTCCCGCCACAGGTATGAACACTGAAGCTTTCTTT. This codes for CASRSPATGMNTEAFF.

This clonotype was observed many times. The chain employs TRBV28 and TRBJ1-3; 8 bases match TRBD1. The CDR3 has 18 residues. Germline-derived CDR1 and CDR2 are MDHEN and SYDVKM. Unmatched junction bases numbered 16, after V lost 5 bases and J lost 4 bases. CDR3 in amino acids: CASSPPLNQGAKGNTIYF. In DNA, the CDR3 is TGTGCCAGCAGTCCCCCCCTCAACCAGGGGGCAAAGGGAAACACCATATATTTT.

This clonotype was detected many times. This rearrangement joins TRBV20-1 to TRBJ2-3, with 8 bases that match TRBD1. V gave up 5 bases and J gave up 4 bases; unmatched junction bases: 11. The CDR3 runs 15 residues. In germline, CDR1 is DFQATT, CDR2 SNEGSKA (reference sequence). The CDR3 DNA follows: TGCAGTGCTCAGAGAGGACAGGGCAGTGCAGATACGCAGTATTTT. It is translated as CSAQRGQGSADTQYF.

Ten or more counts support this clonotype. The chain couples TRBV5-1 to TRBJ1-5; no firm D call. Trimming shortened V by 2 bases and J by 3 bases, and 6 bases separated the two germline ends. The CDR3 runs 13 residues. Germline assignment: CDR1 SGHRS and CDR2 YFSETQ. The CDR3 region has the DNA TGCGCCAGCAGCTTCGGTGACAATCAGCCCCAGCATTTT. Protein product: CASSFGDNQPQHF.

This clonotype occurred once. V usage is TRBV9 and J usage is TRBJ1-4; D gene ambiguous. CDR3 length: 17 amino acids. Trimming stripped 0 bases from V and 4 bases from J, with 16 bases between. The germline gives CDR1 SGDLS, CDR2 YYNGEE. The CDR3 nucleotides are TGTGCCAGCAGCGTAGCTCCTAGTCCGGGCCTTAATGAAAAACTGTTTTTT. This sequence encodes CASSVAPSPGLNEKLFF. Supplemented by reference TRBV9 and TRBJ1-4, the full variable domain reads DSGVTQTPKHLITATGQRVTLRCSPRSGDLSVYWYQQSLDQGLQFLIQYYNGEERAKGNILERFSAQQFPDLHSELNLSSLELGDSALYFCASSVAPSPGLNEKLFFGSGTQLSVL.

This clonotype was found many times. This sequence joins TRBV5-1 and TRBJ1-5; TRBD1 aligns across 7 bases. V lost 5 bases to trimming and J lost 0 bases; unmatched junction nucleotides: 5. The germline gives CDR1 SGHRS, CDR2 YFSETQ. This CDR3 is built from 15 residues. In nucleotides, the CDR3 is TGCGCCAGCAGACCGACAGGGAGTAGCAATCAGCCCCAGCATTTT. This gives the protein CASRPTGSSNQPQHF.

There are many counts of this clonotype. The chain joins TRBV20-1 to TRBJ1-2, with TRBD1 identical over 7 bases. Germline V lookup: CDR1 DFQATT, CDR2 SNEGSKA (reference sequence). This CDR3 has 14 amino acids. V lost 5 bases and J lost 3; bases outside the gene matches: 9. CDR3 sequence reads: CSAFPGQSYYGYTF. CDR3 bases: TGCAGTGCTTTCCCGGGACAGTCATACTATGGCTACACCTTC.